This T cell receptor beta chain was recovered during a study of T cell responses to AZD1222 COVID-19 vaccine. Clones were read by immunoSEQ multiplex PCR, and TCRdb kept only the in-frame ones, dropping some. Of about 150,000 clones detected, around 93% appear once; the ten largest clones hold 7.5% to 9.5%. This sequence was found in an adult in good health. The sequenced sample was peripheral blood, obtained on day 0 of AZD1222 vaccination.

Here the CDR3 reads CASSEATGTGGAFF. CDR3 DNA sequence: TGTGCCAGCAGTGAAGCGACGGGGACCGGGGGAGCTTTCTTT. The genes are TRBV6-1 and TRBJ1-1; D is perhaps TRBD1 (5 bases). Trimming took off 0 bases at V and 10 bases at J, with 15 bases between the two ends. The CDR3 length is 14 residues. CDR1 and CDR2 (germline): MNHNS, SASEGT.